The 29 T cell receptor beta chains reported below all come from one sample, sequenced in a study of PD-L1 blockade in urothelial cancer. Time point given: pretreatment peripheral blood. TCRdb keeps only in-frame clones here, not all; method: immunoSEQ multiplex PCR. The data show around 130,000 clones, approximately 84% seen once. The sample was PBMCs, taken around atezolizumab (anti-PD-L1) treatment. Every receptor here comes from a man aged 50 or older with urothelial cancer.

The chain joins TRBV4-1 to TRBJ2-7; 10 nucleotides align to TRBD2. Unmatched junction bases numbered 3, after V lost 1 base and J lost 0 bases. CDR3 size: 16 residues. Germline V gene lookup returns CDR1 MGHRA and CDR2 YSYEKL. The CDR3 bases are TGCGCCAGCAGCCAAGGGTCTAGCGGGGGCTCCTACGAGCAGTACTTC. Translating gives CASSQGSSGGSYEQYF.

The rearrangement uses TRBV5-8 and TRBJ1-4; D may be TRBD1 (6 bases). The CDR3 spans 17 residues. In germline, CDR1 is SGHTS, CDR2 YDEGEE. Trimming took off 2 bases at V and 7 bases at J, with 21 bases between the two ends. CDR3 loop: CASSFPTGKVVVEKLFF. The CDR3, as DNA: TGTGCCAGCAGCTTTCCCACAGGGAAGGTCGTGGTTGAAAAACTGTTTTTT.

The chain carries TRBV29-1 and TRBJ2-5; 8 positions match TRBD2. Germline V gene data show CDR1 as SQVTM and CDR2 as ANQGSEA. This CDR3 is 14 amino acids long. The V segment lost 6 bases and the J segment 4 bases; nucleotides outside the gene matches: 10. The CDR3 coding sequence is TGCAGCGTAGCCGGGGCCCGGGGGGGAGAGACCCAGTACTTC. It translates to CSVAGARGGETQYF.

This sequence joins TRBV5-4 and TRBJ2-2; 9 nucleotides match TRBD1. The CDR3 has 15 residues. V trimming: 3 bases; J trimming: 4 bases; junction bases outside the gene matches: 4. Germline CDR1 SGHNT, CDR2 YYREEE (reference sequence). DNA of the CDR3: TGTGCCAGCAGCTACAGGGGGCGGGGCACCGGGGAGCTGTTTTTT. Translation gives CASSYRGRGTGELFF. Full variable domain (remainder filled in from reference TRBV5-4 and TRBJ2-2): ETGVTQSPTHLIKTRGQQVTLRCSSQSGHNTVSWYQQALGQGPQFIFQYYREEENGRGNFPPRFSGLQFPNYSSELNVNALELDDSALYLCASSYRGRGTGELFFGEGSRLTVL.

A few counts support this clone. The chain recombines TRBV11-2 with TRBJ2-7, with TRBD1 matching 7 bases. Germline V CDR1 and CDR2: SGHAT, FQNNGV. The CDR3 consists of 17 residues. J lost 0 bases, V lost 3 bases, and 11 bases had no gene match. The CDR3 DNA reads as TGTGCCAGCAGCTTGAACCTCGGACAGGCCAGCTCCTACGAGCAGTACTTC. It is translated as CASSLNLGQASSYEQYF. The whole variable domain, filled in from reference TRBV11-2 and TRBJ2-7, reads EAGVAQSPRYKIIEKRQSVAFWCNPISGHATLYWYQQILGQGPKLLIQFQNNGVVDDSQLPKDRFSAERLKGVDSTLKIQPAKLEDSAVYLCASSLNLGQASSYEQYFGPGTRLTVT.

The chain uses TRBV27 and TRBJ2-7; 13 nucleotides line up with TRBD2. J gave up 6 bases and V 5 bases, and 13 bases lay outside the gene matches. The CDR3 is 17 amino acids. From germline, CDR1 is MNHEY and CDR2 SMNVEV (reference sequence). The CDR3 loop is CASSPRTSGSRYSEQYF. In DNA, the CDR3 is TGTGCCAGCAGTCCCAGGACTAGCGGGAGCAGGTACAGCGAGCAGTACTTC.

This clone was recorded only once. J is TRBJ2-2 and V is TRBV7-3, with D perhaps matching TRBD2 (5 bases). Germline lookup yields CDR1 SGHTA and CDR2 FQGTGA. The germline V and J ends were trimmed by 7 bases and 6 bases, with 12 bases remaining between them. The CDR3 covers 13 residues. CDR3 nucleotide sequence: TGTGCCAGCACCTACGGAGGTTCCGGGGAGCTGTTTTTT. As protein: CASTYGGSGELFF. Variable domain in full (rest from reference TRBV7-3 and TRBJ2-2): GAGVSQTPSNKVTEKGKYVELRCDPISGHTALYWYRQSLGQGPEFLIYFQGTGAADDSGLPNDRFFAVRPEGSVSTLKIQRTERGDSAVYLCASTYGGSGELFFGEGSRLTVL.

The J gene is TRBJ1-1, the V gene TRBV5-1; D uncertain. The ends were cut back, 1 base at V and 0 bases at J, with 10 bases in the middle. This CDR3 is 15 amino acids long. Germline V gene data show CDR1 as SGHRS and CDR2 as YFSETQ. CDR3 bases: TGCGCCAGCAGCTTGTCGGGGAGCATGAACACTGAAGCTTTCTTT. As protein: CASSLSGSMNTEAFF.

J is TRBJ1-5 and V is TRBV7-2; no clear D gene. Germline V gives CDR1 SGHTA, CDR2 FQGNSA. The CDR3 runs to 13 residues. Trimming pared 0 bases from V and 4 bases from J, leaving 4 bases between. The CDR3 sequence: CASSLAQNQPQHF. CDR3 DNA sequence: TGTGCCAGCAGCTTAGCGCAGAATCAGCCCCAGCATTTT.

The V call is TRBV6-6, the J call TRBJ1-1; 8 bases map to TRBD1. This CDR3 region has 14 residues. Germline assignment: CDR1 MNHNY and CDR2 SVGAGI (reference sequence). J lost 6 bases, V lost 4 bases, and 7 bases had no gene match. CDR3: CASSLGQARAEAFF. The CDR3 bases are TGTGCCAGCAGTTTGGGACAGGCTAGGGCTGAAGCTTTCTTT.

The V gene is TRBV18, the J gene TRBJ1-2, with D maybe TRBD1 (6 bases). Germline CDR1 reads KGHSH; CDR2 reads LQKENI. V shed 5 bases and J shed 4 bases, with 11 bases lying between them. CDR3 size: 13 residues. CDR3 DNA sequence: TGTGCCAGCTCAAGGGACACGTCCTATGGCTACACCTTC. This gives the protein CASSRDTSYGYTF.

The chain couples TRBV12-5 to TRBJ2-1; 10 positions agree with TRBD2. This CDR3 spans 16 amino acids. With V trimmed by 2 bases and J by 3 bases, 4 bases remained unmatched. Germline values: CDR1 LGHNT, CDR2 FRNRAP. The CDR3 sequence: CASGLLGTSDYNEQFF. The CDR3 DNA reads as TGTGCTAGTGGTTTGCTCGGGACTAGCGACTACAATGAGCAGTTCTTC. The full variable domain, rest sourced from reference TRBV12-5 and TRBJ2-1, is DARVTQTPRHKVTEMGQEVTMRCQPILGHNTVFWYRQTMMQGLELLAYFRNRAPLDDSGMPKDRFSAEMPDATLATLKIQPSEPRDSAVYFCASGLLGTSDYNEQFFGPGTRLTVL.

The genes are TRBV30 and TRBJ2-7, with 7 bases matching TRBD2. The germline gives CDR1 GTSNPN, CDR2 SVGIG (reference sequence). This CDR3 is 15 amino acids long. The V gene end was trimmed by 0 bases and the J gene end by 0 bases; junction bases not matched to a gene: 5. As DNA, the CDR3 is TGTGCCTGGAGTGTTCAAGCGGGACCCTCCTACGAGCAGTACTTC. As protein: CAWSVQAGPSYEQYF.

The CDR3 reads CAISESLLAGSGELFF. The CDR3 bases are TGTGCCATCAGTGAGTCCTTACTAGCGGGTTCTGGGGAGCTGTTTTTT. The genes are TRBV10-3 and TRBJ2-2; 9 nucleotides align to TRBD2. The trim removed 0 bases at V and 8 bases at J, leaving 7 bases unmatched. Looked up from germline, CDR1 is ENHRY and CDR2 is SYGVKD. The CDR3 is 16 amino acids.

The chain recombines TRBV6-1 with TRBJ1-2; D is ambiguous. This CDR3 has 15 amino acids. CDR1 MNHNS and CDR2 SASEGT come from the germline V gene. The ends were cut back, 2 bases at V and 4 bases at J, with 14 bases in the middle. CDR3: CASSEQSGGVYGYTF. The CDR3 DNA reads TGTGCCAGCAGTGAACAGAGTGGAGGCGTCTATGGCTACACCTTC.

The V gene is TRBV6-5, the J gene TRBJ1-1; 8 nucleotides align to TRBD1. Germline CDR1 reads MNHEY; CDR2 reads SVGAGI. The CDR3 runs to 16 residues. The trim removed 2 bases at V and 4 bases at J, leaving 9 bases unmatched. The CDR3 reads CASSYGDRRPITEAFF. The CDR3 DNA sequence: TGTGCCAGCAGTTACGGGGACAGGCGGCCGATCACTGAAGCTTTCTTT.

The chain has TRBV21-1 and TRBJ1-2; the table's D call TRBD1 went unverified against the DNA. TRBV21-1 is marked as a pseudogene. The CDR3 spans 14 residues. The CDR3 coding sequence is TGTGCCAGCATCCCCCCGGGACAGGGACCTGGCTACACCTTC. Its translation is CASIPPGQGPGYTF.

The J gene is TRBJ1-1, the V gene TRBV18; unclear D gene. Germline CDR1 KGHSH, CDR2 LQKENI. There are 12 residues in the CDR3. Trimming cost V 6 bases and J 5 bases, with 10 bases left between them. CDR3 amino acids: CASSEAGTEAFF. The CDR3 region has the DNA TGTGCCAGCTCCGAAGCGGGTACTGAAGCTTTCTTT.

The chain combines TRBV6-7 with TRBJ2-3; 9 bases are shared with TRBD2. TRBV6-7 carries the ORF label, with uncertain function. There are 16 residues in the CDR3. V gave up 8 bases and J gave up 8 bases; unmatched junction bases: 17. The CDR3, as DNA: TGTGCCAGCCCTACGGGGTGGCGGGAGGGTTTTGGTACGCAGTATTTT. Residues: CASPTGWREGFGTQYF.

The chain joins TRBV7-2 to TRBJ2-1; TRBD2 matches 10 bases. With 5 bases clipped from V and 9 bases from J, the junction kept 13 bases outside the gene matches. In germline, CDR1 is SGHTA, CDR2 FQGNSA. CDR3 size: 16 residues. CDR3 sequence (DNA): TGTGCCAGCAGCCCGCCGGGACTAGCGATGACCAGTGAGCAGTTCTTC. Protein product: CASSPPGLAMTSEQFF.

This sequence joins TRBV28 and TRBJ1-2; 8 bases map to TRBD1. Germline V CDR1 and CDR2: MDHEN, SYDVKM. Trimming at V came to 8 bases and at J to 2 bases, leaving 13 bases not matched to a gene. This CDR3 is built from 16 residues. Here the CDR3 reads CASGRQGKSANYGYTF. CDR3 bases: TGTGCCAGCGGCCGACAGGGGAAGTCGGCGAACTATGGCTACACCTTC.

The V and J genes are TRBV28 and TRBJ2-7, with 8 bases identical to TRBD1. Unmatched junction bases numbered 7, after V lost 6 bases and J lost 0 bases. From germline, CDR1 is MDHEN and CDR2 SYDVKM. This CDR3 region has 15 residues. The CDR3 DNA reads TGTGCCAGCAGGTCACCCGGGACAGGCTCCTACGAGCAGTACTTC. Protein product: CASRSPGTGSYEQYF.

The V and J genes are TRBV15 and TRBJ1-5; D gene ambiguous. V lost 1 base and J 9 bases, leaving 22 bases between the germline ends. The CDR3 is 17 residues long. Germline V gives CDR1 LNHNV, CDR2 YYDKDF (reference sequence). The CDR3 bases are TGTGCCACCAGCAGAGTGGGTAGTGGGAGGGCTGAGGGGCCCCAGCATTTT. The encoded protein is CATSRVGSGRAEGPQHF.

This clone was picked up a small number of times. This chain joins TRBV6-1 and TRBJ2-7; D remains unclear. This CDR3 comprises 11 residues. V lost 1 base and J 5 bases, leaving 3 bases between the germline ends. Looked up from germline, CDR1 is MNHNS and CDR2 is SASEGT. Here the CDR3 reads CASSEVNEQYF. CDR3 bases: TGTGCCAGCAGTGAAGTCAACGAGCAGTACTTC.

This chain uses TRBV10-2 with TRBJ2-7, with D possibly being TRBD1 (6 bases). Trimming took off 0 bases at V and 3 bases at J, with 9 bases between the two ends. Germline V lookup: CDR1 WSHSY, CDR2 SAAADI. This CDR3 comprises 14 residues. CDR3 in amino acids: CASSESGQSYEQYF. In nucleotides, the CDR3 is TGCGCCAGCAGTGAGTCCGGACAGAGCTACGAGCAGTACTTC.

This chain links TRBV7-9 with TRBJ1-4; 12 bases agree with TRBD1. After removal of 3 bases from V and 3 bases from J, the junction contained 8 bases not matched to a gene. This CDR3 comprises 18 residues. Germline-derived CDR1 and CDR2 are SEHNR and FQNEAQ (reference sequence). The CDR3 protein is CASSFGTGGTGANEKLFF. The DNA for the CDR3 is TGTGCCAGCAGCTTTGGGACAGGGGGCACCGGGGCTAATGAAAAACTGTTTTTT.

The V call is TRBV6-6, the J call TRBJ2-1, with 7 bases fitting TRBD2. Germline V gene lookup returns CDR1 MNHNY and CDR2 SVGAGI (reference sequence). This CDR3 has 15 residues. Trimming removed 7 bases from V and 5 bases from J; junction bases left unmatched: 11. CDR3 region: CASTPLWSGDNEQFF. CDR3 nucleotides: TGTGCCAGCACCCCCCTGTGGAGCGGGGACAATGAGCAGTTCTTC.

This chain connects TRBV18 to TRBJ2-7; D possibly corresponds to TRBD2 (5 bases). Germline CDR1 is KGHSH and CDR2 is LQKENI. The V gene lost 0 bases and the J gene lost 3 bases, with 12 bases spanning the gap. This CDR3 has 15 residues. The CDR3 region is CASSPPSGLGYEQYF. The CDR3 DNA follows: TGTGCCAGCTCACCACCGTCGGGATTAGGCTACGAGCAGTACTTC.

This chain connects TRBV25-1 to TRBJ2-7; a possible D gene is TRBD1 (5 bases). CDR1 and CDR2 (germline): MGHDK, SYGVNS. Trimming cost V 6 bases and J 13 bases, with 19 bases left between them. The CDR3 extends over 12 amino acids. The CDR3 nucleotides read TGTGCCAGCAGCCGGGCGGACATGGCTCCCTACTTC. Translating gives CASSRADMAPYF.